Listed here are 32 T cell receptor beta chains from one sample, sequenced in a study of blood T cell repertoires in COVID-19. TCRdb keeps only in-frame clones here, not all; method: immunoSEQ multiplex PCR. The table shows hundreds of thousands of clones, with around 90% occurring only once. Sequencing was performed on PBMCs or T cells enriched from blood (not recorded which). The receptors shown here come from a woman between 18 and 30 years old with acute COVID-19.

The V gene is TRBV13, the J gene TRBJ1-3; weak D call: TRBD1 (6 bases). Trimming took 5 bases from V and 1 from J, leaving 12 bases between them. Germline V gene sequence: CDR1 PRHDT, CDR2 FYEKMQ (reference sequence). The CDR3 contains 15 residues. DNA of the CDR3: TGTGCCAGCAGCCAAAACAGGGAATCTGGAAACACCATATATTTT. Translated: CASSQNRESGNTIYF.

The rearrangement links TRBV2 to TRBJ1-3; D gene uncertain. Germline loops: CDR1 SNHLY, CDR2 FYNNEI. The CDR3 has 16 amino acids. V lost 8 bases to trimming and J lost 2 bases, with 19 bases between them. The CDR3 region is CASEWEEGGPGNTIYF. In nucleotides, the CDR3 is TGTGCCAGCGAGTGGGAGGAAGGCGGGCCTGGAAACACCATATATTTT.

The chain carries TRBV27 and TRBJ1-1, with 8 bases lining up with TRBD1. From germline, CDR1 is MNHEY and CDR2 SMNVEV (reference sequence). The CDR3 is 16 residues long. The V gene end was trimmed by 5 bases and the J gene end by 6 bases; junction bases not matched to a gene: 14. Here the CDR3 reads CASSPIRTGWSAEAFF. CDR3 DNA sequence: TGTGCCAGCAGTCCTATTAGGACAGGGTGGAGCGCTGAAGCTTTCTTT.

The chain links TRBV19 to TRBJ2-2; 11 bases map to TRBD1. Germline lookup yields CDR1 LNHDA and CDR2 SQIVND (reference sequence). The V and J ends lost 7 bases and 4 bases, in that order; junction bases with no gene match: 5. The CDR3 totals 15 residues. This chain's CDR3 is CASIWGQGVTGELFF. CDR3 nucleotide sequence: TGTGCCAGTATTTGGGGACAGGGGGTCACCGGGGAGCTGTTTTTT. Supplemented by reference TRBV19 and TRBJ2-2, the full variable domain reads DGGITQSPKYLFRKEGQNVTLSCEQNLNHDAMYWYRQDPGQGLRLIYYSQIVNDFQKGDIAEGYSVSREKKESFPLTVTSAQKNPTAFYLCASIWGQGVTGELFFGEGSRLTVL.

CDR3 in DNA: TGTGCCAGCAGCCCCGGGACAGGGGCAAACTATGGCTACACCTTC. Translating it yields CASSPGTGANYGYTF. The chain has TRBV7-2 and TRBJ1-2; the match to TRBD1 covers 10 bases. Unmatched junction bases numbered 5, after V lost 5 bases and J lost 2 bases. The CDR3 is 15 residues long. Germline V gives CDR1 SGHTA, CDR2 FQGNSA.

This chain uses TRBV4-1 with TRBJ2-1; perhaps TRBD2 as D (5 bases). From germline, CDR1 is MGHRA and CDR2 YSYEKL. The CDR3 length is 14 residues. V shed 2 bases and J shed 6 bases, with 11 bases lying between them. The CDR3 spells CASSQPTGINEQFF. Written as DNA, the CDR3 is TGCGCCAGCAGCCAACCAACGGGGATCAATGAGCAGTTCTTC.

The V call is TRBV9, the J call TRBJ2-5; 12 positions agree with TRBD2. After removal of 4 bases from V and 3 bases from J, the junction contained 4 bases not matched to a gene. The CDR3 loop spans 15 amino acids. The germline gives CDR1 SGDLS, CDR2 YYNGEE. The CDR3 sequence is CASSSTSGGKETQYF. CDR3 nucleotides: TGTGCCAGCAGCTCAACTAGCGGGGGGAAAGAGACCCAGTACTTC.

The V and J genes are TRBV6-2 or TRBV6-3 and TRBJ2-7; D is unresolved. The CDR3 extends over 13 amino acids. CDR1 and CDR2 (germline): MNHEY, SVGEGT. V shed 6 bases and J shed 3 bases, with 12 bases lying between them. The CDR3 region has the DNA TGTGCCAGCAGCCACCGAGCTTACTACGAGCAGTACTTC. Amino acid sequence: CASSHRAYYEQYF.

The chain employs TRBV18 and TRBJ1-1; 8 nucleotides align to TRBD1. The CDR3 sequence is 15 residues long. The J segment lost 5 bases and the V segment lost 2 bases, leaving 7 bases of the junction unmatched. CDR1 is KGHSH, CDR2 LQKENI, per germline. CDR3 loop: CASSPYGQGGTEAFF. The CDR3 nucleotides read TGTGCCAGCTCACCATACGGACAGGGAGGAACTGAAGCTTTCTTT.

The chain is built from TRBV6-2 or TRBV6-3 and TRBJ1-2; possible D gene TRBD1, 6 bases. The length of the CDR3 is 13 residues. The V gene's germline CDR1 is MNHEY and CDR2 SVGEGT. Trimming shortened V by 1 base and J by 8 bases, and 11 bases separated the two germline ends. The CDR3 sequence: CASSYYVGGGYTF. The CDR3 DNA is TGTGCCAGCAGTTACTACGTAGGGGGAGGCTACACCTTC.

This clone was picked up a small number of times. The genes are TRBV3-1 (or the pseudogene TRBV3-2) and TRBJ1-1, with a tentative D call TRBD1 (5 bases). The CDR3 contains 14 residues. V shed 1 base and J shed 5 bases, with 11 bases lying between them. Looked up from germline, CDR1 is LGHDT and CDR2 is YNNKEL (reference sequence). The CDR3 reads CASSQVRVRTEAFF. The CDR3, as DNA: TGTGCCAGCAGCCAAGTCAGGGTCAGGACTGAAGCTTTCTTT.

The genes are TRBV4-3 and TRBJ2-1, with TRBD2 matching over 9 bases. The CDR3 sequence is 18 residues long. V shed 3 bases and J 0 bases; nucleotides not matched to a gene: 9. Germline V gene lookup returns CDR1 LGHNA and CDR2 YSLEER. Here the CDR3 DNA reads TGCGCCAGCAGCCAGGGGGGTGCGGGAGGGCCCTCCTACAATGAGCAGTTCTTC. Its protein is CASSQGGAGGPSYNEQFF.

V usage is TRBV5-1 and J usage is TRBJ2-7; D possibly corresponds to TRBD1 (5 bases). Germline V gene lookup returns CDR1 SGHRS and CDR2 YFSETQ. The length of the CDR3 is 14 residues. The ends were cut back, 2 bases at V and 1 base at J, with 10 bases in the middle. CDR3 sequence (DNA): TGCGCCAGCAGCTTCGACCAGGGTTCCTACGAGCAGTACTTC. Translating it yields CASSFDQGSYEQYF. Supplemented by reference TRBV5-1 and TRBJ2-7, the full variable domain reads KAGVTQTPRYLIKTRGQQVTLSCSPISGHRSVSWYQQTPGQGLQFLFEYFSETQRNKGNFPGRFSGRQFSNSRSEMNVSTLELGDSALYLCASSFDQGSYEQYFGPGTRLTVT.

This chain uses TRBV19 with TRBJ2-7; D may be TRBD2 (6 bases). This CDR3 has 13 amino acids. Trimming shortened V by 7 bases and J by 5 bases, and 15 bases separated the two germline ends. Germline V gene data show CDR1 as LNHDA and CDR2 as SQIVND (reference sequence). The CDR3: CASTERWGDEQYF. CDR3 sequence (DNA): TGTGCCAGTACCGAAAGGTGGGGGGACGAGCAGTACTTC.

This chain uses TRBV7-9 with TRBJ2-2; 11 bases line up with TRBD2. Germline V lookup: CDR1 SEHNR, CDR2 FQNEAQ (reference sequence). The V segment lost 5 bases and the J segment 0 bases; nucleotides outside the gene matches: 5. This CDR3 is 17 amino acids long. The CDR3 loop is CASSGLAGKTNTGELFF. The CDR3 DNA is TGTGCCAGCAGCGGACTAGCGGGTAAAACGAACACCGGGGAGCTGTTTTTT. The entire variable domain, with the rest obtained from reference TRBV7-9 and TRBJ2-2, is as follows: DTGVSQNPRHKITKRGQNVTFRCDPISEHNRLYWYRQTLGQGPEFLTYFQNEAQLEKSRLLSDRFSAERPKGSFSTLEIQRTEQGDSAMYLCASSGLAGKTNTGELFFGEGSRLTVL.

In this sample, this clone turned up a few times. V gene TRBV5-5 combines with J gene TRBJ2-7; 8 bases agree with TRBD1. CDR3 length: 14 residues. CDR1 and CDR2 from the germline V gene are SGHKS and YYEKEE (reference sequence). J was trimmed by 6 bases and V by 4 bases; bases with no gene match: 9. Here the CDR3 DNA reads TGTGCCAGCAGCCTGGGACAGGCTAAGGGCGAGCAGTACTTC. This translates into CASSLGQAKGEQYF.

The chain has TRBV3-1 (or the pseudogene TRBV3-2) and TRBJ2-1, with 8 bases fitting TRBD2. Per germline, CDR1 LGHDT and CDR2 YNNKEL (reference sequence). The J segment lost 6 bases and the V segment lost 2 bases, leaving 3 bases of the junction unmatched. The CDR3 runs 14 residues. The CDR3 reads CASSQSGGANEQFF. CDR3 in DNA: TGTGCCAGCAGCCAATCCGGGGGGGCCAATGAGCAGTTCTTC.

This chain connects TRBV9 to TRBJ2-1, with 12 bases identical to TRBD2. Unmatched junction bases numbered 3, after V lost 1 base and J lost 4 bases. CDR1 is SGDLS, CDR2 YYNGEE, per germline. This CDR3 comprises 16 residues. DNA for the CDR3: TGTGCCAGCAGCGTACGGACTAGCGGGATATACAATGAGCAGTTCTTC. Its protein is CASSVRTSGIYNEQFF.

The V call is TRBV25-1, the J call TRBJ2-2; D is perhaps TRBD1 (6 bases). The germline V gene has CDR1 MGHDK and CDR2 SYGVNS. Trimming removed 1 base at V and 1 base at J, with 10 bases between. There are 16 residues in the CDR3. The CDR3 DNA sequence: TGTGCCAGCAGTGAATCCAGGGGTATGAACACCGGGGAGCTGTTTTTT. Translating it yields CASSESRGMNTGELFF.

This clone was seen only a few times. The chain has TRBV6-5 and TRBJ2-7; D is perhaps TRBD1 (6 bases). The CDR3 is 13 amino acids. Germline CDR1 reads MNHEY; CDR2 reads SVGAGI. V gave up 8 bases and J gave up 3 bases, with 14 bases separating them. The chain's CDR3 is CASVRQAIYEQYF. CDR3 nucleotide sequence: TGTGCCAGCGTTAGACAGGCTATCTACGAGCAGTACTTC.

The V call is TRBV3-1 (or the pseudogene TRBV3-2), the J call TRBJ2-7; a possible D gene is TRBD1 (5 bases). Germline CDR1 and CDR2: LGHDT and YNNKEL (reference sequence). This CDR3 region has 13 residues. V was pared by 1 base and J by 4 bases, with 8 bases between. The CDR3 loop is CASSQGREYEQYF. The DNA of the CDR3 is TGTGCCAGCAGCCAAGGCAGGGAATACGAGCAGTACTTC.

This clone came up a few times. J is TRBJ2-5 and V is TRBV5-4, with TRBD2 as a possible D gene (6 bases). The CDR3 has 14 residues. V lost 5 bases and J 5 bases, leaving 16 bases between the germline ends. The germline gives CDR1 SGHNT, CDR2 YYREEE (reference sequence). Written as DNA, the CDR3 is TGTGCCAGCAGTCGCGGGACGGCCCCCGAGACCCAGTACTTC. Amino acid sequence: CASSRGTAPETQYF.

The rearrangement uses TRBV5-4 and TRBJ2-7; 9 nucleotides line up with TRBD2. Losses at the gene ends were 4 bases for V and 5 bases for J; bases not matched to a gene: 10. CDR3 length equals 15 residues. The V gene's germline CDR1 is SGHNT and CDR2 YYREEE (reference sequence). CDR3 in amino acids: CASSPAGSGSNEQYF. The CDR3 DNA is TGTGCCAGCAGCCCGGCAGGTAGCGGGAGCAACGAGCAGTACTTC.

The chain employs TRBV28 and TRBJ1-1; D unclear. Trimming shortened V by 1 base and J by 5 bases, and 5 bases separated the two germline ends. The CDR3 sequence is 12 residues long. Per the germline V gene, CDR1 is MDHEN and CDR2 is SYDVKM. CDR3 coding DNA: TGTGCCAGCAGTTTATACGGGACTGAAGCTTTCTTT. It yields the protein CASSLYGTEAFF.

V is TRBV5-1 and J is TRBJ2-5; 7 bases are a match to TRBD1. Germline lookup yields CDR1 SGHRS and CDR2 YFSETQ. With V trimmed by 3 bases and J by 3 bases, 8 bases remained unmatched. This CDR3 region has 15 residues. Here the CDR3 DNA reads TGCGCCAGCAGCTGGCAAGGGACAGCCAAAGAGACCCAGTACTTC. This encodes CASSWQGTAKETQYF.

This chain uses TRBV29-1 with TRBJ1-1, with 9 bases identical to TRBD1. This CDR3 contains 13 residues. Germline lookup yields CDR1 SQVTM and CDR2 ANQGSEA. V lost 7 bases, J lost 6 bases, and 9 bases stayed unmatched. The CDR3 region has the DNA TGCAGCGAACAACCGGGACAGGGCGCTGAAGCTTTCTTT. The encoded protein is CSEQPGQGAEAFF.

This clone was seen just once. V usage is TRBV9 and J usage is TRBJ1-2; 9 positions agree with TRBD1. The germline V gene encodes CDR1 SGDLS and CDR2 YYNGEE. This CDR3 comprises 14 residues. Trimming cost V 5 bases and J 4 bases; bases outside gene matches: 6. CDR3 nucleotide sequence: TGTGCCAGCAGTTCAACAGGGGGCCGCTATGGCTACACCTTC. It yields the protein CASSSTGGRYGYTF. Looking up the rest from reference TRBV9 and TRBJ1-2 gives the full variable domain: DSGVTQTPKHLITATGQRVTLRCSPRSGDLSVYWYQQSLDQGLQFLIQYYNGEERAKGNILERFSAQQFPDLHSELNLSSLELGDSALYFCASSSTGGRYGYTFGSGTRLTVV.

A single count supports this clone. V usage is TRBV13 and J usage is TRBJ1-1; maybe TRBD1 (5 bases). V lost 3 bases and J lost 3, with 14 bases in between. This CDR3 is 15 amino acids long. The germline gives CDR1 PRHDT, CDR2 FYEKMQ (reference sequence). Here the CDR3 DNA reads TGTGCCAGCAGCTTTGCAGGCCTAGGGGACACTGAAGCTTTCTTT. This codes for CASSFAGLGDTEAFF.

The CDR3 bases are TGTGCCAGCAGTTTAGGACATGCGGGACAGGGCGCCTACGAGCAGTACTTC. Protein: CASSLGHAGQGAYEQYF. The chain has TRBV27 and TRBJ2-7, with 9 positions matching TRBD1. V lost 2 bases and J lost 2; bases outside the gene matches: 10. The CDR3 spans 17 residues. Germline V lookup: CDR1 MNHEY, CDR2 SMNVEV (reference sequence).

This chain uses TRBV5-5 with TRBJ2-1; the match to TRBD2 covers 10 bases. Germline-derived CDR1 and CDR2 are SGHKS and YYEKEE (reference sequence). V shed 4 bases, J shed 5 bases, and the junction held 9 bases outside the gene matches. CDR3 length: 16 amino acids. In DNA form, the CDR3 reads TGTGCCAGCAGCATATATAGCGGGGGGATCAACAATGAGCAGTTCTTC. It yields the protein CASSIYSGGINNEQFF.

The chain links TRBV19 to TRBJ1-4; D gene uncertain. V lost 3 bases, J lost 4 bases, and 12 bases lay in between. CDR3 length: 15 residues. Germline V gene data show CDR1 as LNHDA and CDR2 as SQIVND (reference sequence). CDR3 amino acids: CASSIGRGINEKLFF. CDR3 nucleotide sequence: TGTGCCAGTAGTATTGGGCGCGGGATTAATGAAAAACTGTTTTTT.

J is TRBJ2-2 and V is TRBV11-3; the match to TRBD1 covers 10 bases. Trimming took 3 bases from V and 4 from J; bases not matched to a gene: 2. The germline CDR1 and CDR2 sequences are SGHNT and YENEEA. This CDR3 spans 15 amino acids. The CDR3 nucleotides are TGTGCCAGCAGCTTCAGGACAGGGGGCACCGGGGAGCTGTTTTTT. Protein sequence: CASSFRTGGTGELFF.